The clone carrying this TCR beta chain has just one count. Its antigen is unknown. The V end was cut by 5 bases, the J end by 1 base, with 11 bases between. This CDR3 is 14 amino acids long. CDR1 is SEHNR and CDR2 is FQNEAQ in the germline V gene (reference sequence). These data originate in a study of shared clonotypes between healthy human individuals. Replicate PCRs for sorted subsets used approximately 220 ng DNA; this equaled tens of thousands of T cell genomes. The repertoire was sequenced with immunoSEQ multiplex PCR; TCRdb's copy has only in-frame clones and lacks some. The sample has about 680,000 clones, under 95% seen once; the top ten hold about 24%. Cells designated naive CD8 were CD45RO-negative and were positively selected for CCR7, with terminally differentiated effector memory CD45RA+ cells excluded. Study outcomes and limitations: The sharing of approximately 4.6% of naive CD4 clonotypes was seen across a handful of donors.

J is TRBJ2-5 and V is TRBV7-9, with D perhaps TRBD1 (6 bases). This TCR came from a man younger than 45 in good health. The sample was naive CD8+ T cells sorted from blood. The CDR3 is CASSQGQLQETQYF. Here the CDR3 DNA reads TGTGCCAGCAGCCAAGGACAGCTCCAAGAGACCCAGTACTTC.